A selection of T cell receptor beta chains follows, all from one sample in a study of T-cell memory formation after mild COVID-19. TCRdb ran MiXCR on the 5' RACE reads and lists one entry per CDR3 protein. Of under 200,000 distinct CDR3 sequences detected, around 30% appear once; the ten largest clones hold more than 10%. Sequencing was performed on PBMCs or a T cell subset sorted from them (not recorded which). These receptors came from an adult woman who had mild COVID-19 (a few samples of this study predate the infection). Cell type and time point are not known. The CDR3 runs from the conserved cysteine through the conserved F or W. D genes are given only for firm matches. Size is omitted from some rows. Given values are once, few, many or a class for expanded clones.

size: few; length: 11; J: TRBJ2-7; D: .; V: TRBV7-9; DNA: TGTGCCAGCAGCTTGGAAGTCCCGCAGTACTTC; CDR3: CASSLEVPQYF
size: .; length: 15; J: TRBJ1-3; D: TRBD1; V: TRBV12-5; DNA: TGTGCTAGTGGTCGGACAGGGGCCTCTGGAAACACCATATATTTT; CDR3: CASGRTGASGNTIYF
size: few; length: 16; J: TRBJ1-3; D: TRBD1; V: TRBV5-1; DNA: TGCGCCAGCAGCTATGTCCCCACAGGGGGCATGAACACCATATATTTT; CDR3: CASSYVPTGGMNTIYF
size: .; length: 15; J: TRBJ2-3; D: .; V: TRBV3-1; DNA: TGTGCCAGCAGCCACTCCTCGGGGGCAACAGATACGCAGTATTTT; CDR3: CASSHSSGATDTQYF
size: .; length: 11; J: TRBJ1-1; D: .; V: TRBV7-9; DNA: TGTGCCAGCAGCTTTATGGGGGGGGCTTTCTTT; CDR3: CASSFMGGAFF
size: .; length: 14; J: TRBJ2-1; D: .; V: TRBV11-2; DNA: TGTGCCAGCAGTTATGGGGGGGCAAGTAATGAGCAGTTCTTC; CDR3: CASSYGGASNEQFF
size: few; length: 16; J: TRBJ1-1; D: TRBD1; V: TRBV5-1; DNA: TGCGCCAGCAGCTTGGCAAAGACAGGGACGAACACTGAAGCTTTCTTT; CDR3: CASSLAKTGTNTEAFF
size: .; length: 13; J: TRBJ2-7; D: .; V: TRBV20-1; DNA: TGCAGTGCTAGCGGGATTAGCTCCTACGAGCAGTACTTC; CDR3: CSASGISSYEQYF
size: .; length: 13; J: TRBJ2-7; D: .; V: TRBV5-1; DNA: TGCGCCAGCAGCTTGGAAGGGGCTCACGAGCAGTACTTC; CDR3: CASSLEGAHEQYF
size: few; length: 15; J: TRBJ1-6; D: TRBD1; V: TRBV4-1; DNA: TGCGCCAGCAGCCCCGACAGGGCAAATAATTCACCCCTCCACTTT; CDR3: CASSPDRANNSPLHF
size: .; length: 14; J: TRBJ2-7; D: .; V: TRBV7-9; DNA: TGTGCCAGCAGCTCTATTTCGCCCGGCAACGAGCAGTACTTC; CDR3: CASSSISPGNEQYF
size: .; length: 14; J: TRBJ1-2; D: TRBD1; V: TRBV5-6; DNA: TGTGCCAGCAGTCGGACAGGGGCAGACTATGGCTACACCTTC; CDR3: CASSRTGADYGYTF
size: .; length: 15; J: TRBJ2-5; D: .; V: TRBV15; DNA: TGTGCCACCAGCATCAGAAGGACGGAGAAAGAGACCCAGTACTTC; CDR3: CATSIRRTEKETQYF
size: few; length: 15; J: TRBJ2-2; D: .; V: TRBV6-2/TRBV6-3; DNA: TGTGCCAGCAGGTTGGGTAGGGCCGACACCGGGGAGCTGTTTTTT; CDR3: CASRLGRADTGELFF
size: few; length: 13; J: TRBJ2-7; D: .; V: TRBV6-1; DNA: TGTGCCAGCAGTGCGGACAGCCCCTACGAGCAGTACTTC; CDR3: CASSADSPYEQYF
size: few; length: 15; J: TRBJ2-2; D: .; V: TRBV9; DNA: TGTGCCAGCAGCGTAGGCGAGGGGAACACCGGGGAGCTGTTTTTT; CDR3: CASSVGEGNTGELFF
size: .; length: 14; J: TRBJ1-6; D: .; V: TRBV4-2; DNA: TGTGCCAGCAGCCAACTAGTCGGGGGCGCACCCCTCCACTTT; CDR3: CASSQLVGGAPLHF
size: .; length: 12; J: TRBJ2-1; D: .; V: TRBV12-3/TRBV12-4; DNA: TGTGCCAGCAGTTTACGCAGCAATGAGCAGTTCTTC; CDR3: CASSLRSNEQFF
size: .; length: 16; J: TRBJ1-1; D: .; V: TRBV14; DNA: TGTGCCAGCAGCCGGGGGCGGGGGCTCGCGAACACTGAAGCTTTCTTT; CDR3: CASSRGRGLANTEAFF
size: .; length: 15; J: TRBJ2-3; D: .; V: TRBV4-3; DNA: TGCGCCAGCAGCCAAAACTCTGGGAGTTTGAATACGCAGTATTTT; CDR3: CASSQNSGSLNTQYF
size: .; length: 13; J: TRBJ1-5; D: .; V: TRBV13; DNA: TGTGCCAGCAGCTTAGGACCGAATCAGCCCCAGCATTTT; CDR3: CASSLGPNQPQHF
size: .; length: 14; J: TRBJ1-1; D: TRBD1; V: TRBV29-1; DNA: TGCAGCGTTGAGAAAACAGGGGGTAACACTGAAGCTTTCTTT; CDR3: CSVEKTGGNTEAFF
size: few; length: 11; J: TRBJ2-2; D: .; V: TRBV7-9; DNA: TGTGCCAGCAGCTTAGTCGGGGAGCTGTTTTTT; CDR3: CASSLVGELFF
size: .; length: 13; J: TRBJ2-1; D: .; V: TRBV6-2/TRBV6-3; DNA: TGTGCCAGCATAGGAACCGGCGACAATGAGCAGTTCTTC; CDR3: CASIGTGDNEQFF
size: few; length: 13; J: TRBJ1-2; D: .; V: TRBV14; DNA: TGTGCCAGCAGCCGGGGACGGGAGTATGGCTACACCTTC; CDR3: CASSRGREYGYTF
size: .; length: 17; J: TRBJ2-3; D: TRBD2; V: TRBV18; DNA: TGTGCCAGCTCACCCCTATTAGCGGGAGGAGGGACAGATACGCAGTATTTT; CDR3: CASSPLLAGGGTDTQYF
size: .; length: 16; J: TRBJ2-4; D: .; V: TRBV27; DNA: TGTGCCAGCAGTTTAAGGCAAGGGAGAGCCAAAAACATTCAGTACTTC; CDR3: CASSLRQGRAKNIQYF
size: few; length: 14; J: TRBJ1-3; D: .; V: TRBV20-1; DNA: TGCAGTGCTATCCAGTCCCGCTCTGGAAACACCATATATTTT; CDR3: CSAIQSRSGNTIYF
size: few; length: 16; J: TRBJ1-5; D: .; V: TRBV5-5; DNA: TGTGCCAGCAGGGCCGGGGAGGGGACCAACAATCAGCCCCAGCATTTT; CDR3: CASRAGEGTNNQPQHF
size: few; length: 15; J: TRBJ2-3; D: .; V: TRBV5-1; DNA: TGCGCCAGCAGCTTGTTTTCGCTAAGCACAGATACGCAGTATTTT; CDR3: CASSLFSLSTDTQYF
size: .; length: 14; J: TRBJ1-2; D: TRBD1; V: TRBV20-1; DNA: TGCAGTGCTAGATCCTCGACAGGGGGTTTAGGCTACACCTTC; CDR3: CSARSSTGGLGYTF
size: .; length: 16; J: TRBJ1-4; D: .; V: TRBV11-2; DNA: TGTGCCAGCAGCCCCCTGGTCCCGGGCCTTAATGAAAAACTGTTTTTT; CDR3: CASSPLVPGLNEKLFF
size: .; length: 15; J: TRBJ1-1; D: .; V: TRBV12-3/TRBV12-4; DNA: TGTGCCAGCAGTTTAGGCGCAGCCCTCAACACTGAAGCTTTCTTT; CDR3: CASSLGAALNTEAFF
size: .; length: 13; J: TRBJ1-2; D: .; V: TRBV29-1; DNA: TGCAGCGTTGGTCAGGGGCTCGTCTATGGCTACACCTTC; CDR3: CSVGQGLVYGYTF
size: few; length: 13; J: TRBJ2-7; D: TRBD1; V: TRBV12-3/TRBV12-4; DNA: TGTGCCAGCAGGGGACAGGGGCCCTACGAGCAGTACTTC; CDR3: CASRGQGPYEQYF
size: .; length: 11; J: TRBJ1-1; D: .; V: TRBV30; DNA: TGTGCCTGGAACAGCGGGACTGAAGCTTTCTTT; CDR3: CAWNSGTEAFF
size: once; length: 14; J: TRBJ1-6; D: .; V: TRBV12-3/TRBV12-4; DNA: TGTGCCAGCAGTCGCGACAGCTATAATTCACCCCTCCACTTT; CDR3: CASSRDSYNSPLHF
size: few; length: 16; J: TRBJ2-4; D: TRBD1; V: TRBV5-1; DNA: TGCGCCAGCAGCGGAACCGGGACAGGTGTGGAAAACATTCAGTACTTC; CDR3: CASSGTGTGVENIQYF
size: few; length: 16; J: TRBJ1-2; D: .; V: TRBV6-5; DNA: TGTGCCAGCAGTTACTCCCGCAGGGGAACTAACTATGGCTACACCTTC; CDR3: CASSYSRRGTNYGYTF
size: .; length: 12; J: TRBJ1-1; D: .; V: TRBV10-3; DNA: TGTGCCACGGGACCTTCAAACACTGAAGCTTTCTTT; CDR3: CATGPSNTEAFF